Following are 5 T cell receptor beta chains from one sample sequenced in a study of tumor-infiltrating lymphocytes in primary liver carcinoma. cDNA specific to TCR beta was made from 500 ng of total RNA, with a constant-region primer employed for priming. Slightly modified ARM-PCR served as the procedure for the TCR beta libraries. These libraries came from three rounds of nested multiplex PCR. In the first two PCR rounds, TRBV1-TRBV30 forward primers were paired with a C-beta reverse primer, and each round lasted nine to ten cycles. One entry per CDR3 protein results from TCRdb running MiXCR on the multiplex PCR reads. The top ten clones hold under 40% of a sample with some 32,000 distinct CDR3 sequences, over 60% of them seen once. Unsorted bulk tissue, about 20-32 mg of it, served as the source for co-extraction of RNA and DNA. Sequencing used liver tumor tissue from sampling region 5. As for subset: tumor region T5, tumor centre. Receptor source: a middle-aged man with primary liver carcinoma and hepatitis B virus infection.

This rearrangement joins TRBV12-3 or TRBV12-4 to TRBJ2-3; no clear D. The CDR3 covers 16 residues. V was trimmed by 6 bases and J by 6 bases, leaving 22 bases between them. This CDR3 is CASSRNLGWNTDTQYF. The CDR3 nucleotides are TGTGCCAGCAGCCGAAATTTGGGGTGGAACACGGATACGCAGTATTTT.

A remark on this clonotype: One end of the junction is discordant with germline, which a read error may explain. The chain joins TRBV6-2 or TRBV6-3 to TRBJ1-1, with 8 positions matching TRBD1. This CDR3 spans 13 amino acids. Looked up from germline, CDR1 is MNHEY and CDR2 is SVGEGT. The CDR3 sequence: CASEEGQGGGASF. The CDR3, as DNA: TGTGCCAGCGAAGAAGGACAGGGCGGAGGAGCCTCCTTT.

The chain has TRBV6-2 or TRBV6-3 and TRBJ2-5; D unresolved. This CDR3 is 12 amino acids long. V was pared by 5 bases and J by 5 bases, with 9 bases between. CDR1 and CDR2 from the germline V gene are MNHEY and SVGEGT. The CDR3 region is CASSHNVETQYF. CDR3 DNA sequence: TGTGCCAGCAGTCATAATGTGGAGACCCAGTACTTC.

The chain uses TRBV6-2 or TRBV6-3 and TRBJ2-7, with D uncertain. Trimming cost V 5 bases and J 1 base, with 6 bases left between them. This CDR3 is built from 12 residues. The germline V gene encodes CDR1 MNHEY and CDR2 SVGEGT. The CDR3 loop reads CASSVNSYEQYF. The CDR3 DNA follows: TGTGCCAGCAGTGTAAATTCCTACGAGCAGTACTTC.

This clonotype has at least ten counts. The chain links TRBV10-1 to TRBJ2-5; D is ambiguous. This CDR3 contains 13 residues. V gave up 3 bases and J gave up 5 bases, with 10 bases separating them. In germline, CDR1 is WNHNN, CDR2 SYGVQD (reference sequence). The CDR3 DNA is TGCGCCAGCAGTGATTCGGGTACGGAGACCCAGTACTTC. Translation gives CASSDSGTETQYF.